This T cell receptor beta chain emerged from a study of blood T cell repertoires in COVID-19. The overall study: T cells, B-cell-depleted T cells, or PBMCs supplied cDNA or gDNA.

Between the trimmed V and J ends, which lost 10 bases and 0 bases, there was a span of 10 bases. CDR3 size: 13 residues. The V gene's germline CDR1 is LNHDA and CDR2 SQIVND (reference sequence). This table comes from immunoSEQ multiplex PCR, and its TCRdb copy is limited to in-frame clones, with some not included. The data show some 290,000 clones, roughly 90% seen once. The sequence was collected from a woman aged 30 to 39 who had been exposed to COVID-19. The chain joins TRBV19 to TRBJ2-1, with D uncertain. Specimen: PBMCs or T cells enriched from blood (not recorded which). CDR3 in DNA: TGTGCCACAGCCGGGTACTCCTACAATGAGCAGTTCTTC. Protein product: CATAGYSYNEQFF.